What follows is one T cell receptor (beta chain) and its context. This record comes from a study of cytomegalovirus exposure and HLA in healthy donors. In the PCR, 60 Vbeta and 13 Jbeta primers were used. The method was immunoSEQ multiplex PCR; TCRdb's version includes in-frame clones alone and lacks a portion of them. The sample shows 150,000 to 200,000 clones, approximately 84% of them seen only once. The CDR3 length is 15 residues. CDR1 is SGDLS and CDR2 is YYNGEE in the germline V gene. V lost 0 bases and J 8 bases, leaving 14 bases between the germline ends. The rearrangement links TRBV9 to TRBJ1-4; D may be TRBD1 (6 bases). The clonotype was recovered from a girl aged 5-17 years in good health and CMV-seropositive. The sample consisted of PBMCs. The CDR3 sequence: CASSVAGGGGEKLFF. The CDR3 nucleotides are TGTGCCAGCAGCGTAGCGGGGGGAGGGGGAGAAAAACTGTTTTTT.